This T cell receptor beta chain came from a study of shared clonotypes between healthy human individuals. The CDR3 loop spans 17 amino acids. Germline CDR1 and CDR2: MGHRA and YSYEKL. V shed 1 base, J shed 7 bases, and the junction held 13 bases outside the gene matches. Sequencing was performed with immunoSEQ multiplex PCR; in TCRdb, only in-frame clones are kept and a portion is missing. The data contain some 490,000 clones, around 85% of them singletons. Donors comprised healthy HIV-negative adults lacking recent acute infections or vaccinations. The study used around 96 million PBMCs per unsorted sample for genomic DNA.

This chain connects TRBV4-1 to TRBJ1-5, with TRBD1 identical over 7 bases. The material sequenced was PBMCs. The receptor was derived from a woman between 35 and 50 years old in good health. Some clones in this sample may be carry-over from other donors' samples. CDR3 region: CASSQVLVAQGSQPQHF. The CDR3 coding sequence is TGCGCCAGCAGCCAAGTTCTCGTGGCACAGGGGAGCCAGCCCCAGCATTTT.